Reported below is one T cell receptor beta chain. Its antigen remains unidentified. No qualities accompany the bases; no much larger clone lies one base away. The data were obtained in a study of a mutant IDH1 vaccine in newly diagnosed glioma (dated by TCRdb to about 2021). Study-level background: Patients were given eight vaccinations, in weeks 1, 3, 5, 7, 11, 15, 19 and 23, which matched visits V03 through V10. The roughly 32 treated patients were roughly 62% male and 37.5% female, with a mean age of approximately 40 years. Peripheral blood was collected at six visits: V03 (baseline), V05, V07, V10, V12 and V13. For exploratory analyses, longitudinal TCRB deep sequencing was carried out in under 30 treated patients wherever samples were available. Vaccination was initiated 4-6 weeks after radiotherapy alone, or concurrently with temozolomide cycles in the chemotherapy-containing groups. Prior to enrollment, standard therapy consisting of radiotherapy alone, temozolomide alone, or radiochemotherapy with temozolomide had been administered to patients, with the combination being received by most patients. Paper-wide results and their limitations: Vaccine-induced immune responses across multiple MHC alleles were detected in 90% to 95% of patients. Changes in the top peripheral T cell clonotypes picked up by TCRB sequencing did not appear to be linked to pseudoprogression. PBMC samples for TCRB deep sequencing were selected based on availability. The authors stated that sample limitations prevented analyses of patient blood samples from being reproduced.

The time point label here, explained by the study, means: week 11, during vaccination. Every vaccine dose consisted of 300 ug of a 20-mer mutant IDH1 peptide in Montanide, administered subcutaneously together with topical imiquimod. All donors had newly diagnosed IDH1-mutant astrocytomas of WHO grade 3 or 4 that showed loss of nuclear ATRX. The samples were drawn from NOA16, a multicentre, single-arm, open-label phase I trial in Germany that tested a mutant IDH1 peptide vaccine in humans for the first time. Genomic DNA for TCRB sequencing was isolated from EDTA blood with the DNeasy Blood and Tissue Kit. The germline V end is reduced by 3 bases and the J end by 3 bases; junction bases left unmatched: 7. In the germline V gene, CDR1 corresponds to SGHRS and CDR2 to YFSETQ. Including the terminal cysteine and phenylalanine, the CDR3 comprises 15 residues. The retained sequence is limited to the CDR3, 45 bases, with the frame set at the first base.

Preparation of the library involved the immunoSEQ multiplex PCR assay. Rearranged TCR beta chain sequences were amplified with the hsTCRB Kit following the manufacturer's protocol. Sequencing of TCRB libraries was carried out on an Illumina MiSeq. Under the source paper's analysis protocol: The proprietary platform of the kit vendor was used for demultiplexing, trimming and gene mapping. TCRdb took this table from immuneACCESS and kept in-frame rearrangements with V and J called. Such tables lack part of the clones; where checked against another copy, unresolved V genes explain under half of the gap, and the rest is unexplained. The DNA was the basis for D and trimming; V, J and clone size are from that table. This sample has about 21,000 clones in its table, and under 90% of those were observed once. Clones ranked in the top ten supply 5.7% of the sample.

The TCR originated in a woman aged 40 to 50 with glioma. The starting material was PBMCs, obtained from a glioma patient whose treatment included an IDH1 peptide vaccine. Recombination connected TRBV5-1 to TRBJ1-1, with TRBD1 matching 8 junction bases. The DNA sequence follows: TGCGCCAGCAGCTCCAGGACAGGGTTGGACACTGAAGCTTTCTTT. Translated, this gives CASSSRTGLDTEAFF. With the rest looked up from the reference TRBV5-1 and TRBJ1-1 genes rather than sequenced, the full variable domain is KAGVTQTPRYLIKTRGQQVTLSCSPISGHRSVSWYQQTPGQGLQFLFEYFSETQRNKGNFPGRFSGRQFSNSRSEMNVSTLELGDSALYLCASSSRTGLDTEAFFGQGTRLTVV.